Below are 17 T cell receptor beta chains sequenced from a single sample in a study of T cell responses to AZD1222 COVID-19 vaccine. Profiling relied on immunoSEQ multiplex PCR, and the TCRdb table lists in-frame clones only, not all of them. The data hold about 110,000 clones, with about 85% observed a single time. The sequencing here drew on peripheral blood, taken on day 0 of AZD1222 vaccination. Source of these receptors: an adult in good health.

The rearrangement uses TRBV6-2 or TRBV6-3 and TRBJ1-5; D uncertain. V shed 1 base and J shed 0 bases, with 1 base lying between them. The germline V gene encodes CDR1 MNHEY and CDR2 SVGEGT. The CDR3 has 13 residues. CDR3 region: CASSYYSNQPQHF. CDR3 sequence (DNA): TGTGCCAGCAGTTACTATAGCAATCAGCCCCAGCATTTT.

As concerns this clone: Mismatch with germline at one junction end may stem from a read error. The V call is TRBV6-2 or TRBV6-3, the J call TRBJ1-4; D is unclear. Per the germline V gene, CDR1 is MNHEY and CDR2 is SVGEGT. The CDR3 consists of 16 residues. As DNA, the CDR3 is TGTGCCAACAGTCCCCAAACGGGAGTTTGGAATGAAAAACTGTTTTTT. It yields the protein CANSPQTGVWNEKLFF.

The chain is built from TRBV21-1 and TRBJ2-7; the D call TRBD1 from the table was never checked on the DNA. TRBV21-1 is listed as a pseudogene. This CDR3 contains 14 residues. This chain's CDR3 is CASSRSQDGYEQYF. CDR3 DNA sequence: TGTGCCAGCAGCCGAAGCCAGGATGGCTACGAGCAGTACTTC.

The chain uses TRBV2 and TRBJ2-1; 8 nucleotides agree with TRBD2. Germline values: CDR1 SNHLY, CDR2 FYNNEI. The CDR3 covers 14 residues. V was pared by 7 bases and J by 4 bases, with 6 bases of the junction left unmatched. The CDR3 nucleotides read TGTGCCAGCACGGTTAGCGGGGTGTACAATGAGCAGTTCTTC. It codes for CASTVSGVYNEQFF.

The genes are TRBV10-1 and TRBJ2-3, with 10 bases aligning to TRBD2. From germline, CDR1 is WNHNN and CDR2 SYGVQD (reference sequence). The CDR3 spans 17 residues. V trimming: 3 bases; J trimming: 6 bases; junction bases outside the gene matches: 12. The DNA for the CDR3 is TGCGCCAGCAGTGATGGTGGAGCGGGAGGGAAAATGGATACGCAGTATTTT. It yields the protein CASSDGGAGGKMDTQYF.

This rearrangement joins TRBV5-4 to TRBJ1-3, with D possibly being TRBD1 (5 bases). The CDR3 covers 15 residues. V lost 5 bases and J 4 bases, leaving 16 bases between the germline ends. Germline V lookup: CDR1 SGHNT, CDR2 YYREEE (reference sequence). Here the CDR3 DNA reads TGTGCCAGCAGTCGTGACGGGGGTTTGGGAAACACCATATATTTT. This codes for CASSRDGGLGNTIYF.

In its sample, this clone was seen once. The chain has TRBV6-5 and TRBJ1-1, with D perhaps matching TRBD1 (5 bases). V lost 0 bases and J 5 bases, leaving 13 bases between the germline ends. Germline V lookup: CDR1 MNHEY, CDR2 SVGAGI. The CDR3 totals 15 residues. The CDR3 bases are TGTGCCAGCAGTTACTCACACACAGGACGGACTGAAGCTTTCTTT. This translates into CASSYSHTGRTEAFF.

The chain is built from TRBV5-4 and TRBJ1-4; 7 nucleotides agree with TRBD1. There are 15 residues in the CDR3. The J segment lost 8 bases and the V segment lost 5 bases, leaving 12 bases of the junction unmatched. The germline V gene encodes CDR1 SGHNT and CDR2 YYREEE (reference sequence). The CDR3 region has the DNA TGTGCCAGCAGTTCCTCGACAGGGAGTATCGAAAAACTGTTTTTT. Translating gives CASSSSTGSIEKLFF. The variable domain in full, completed from reference TRBV5-4 and TRBJ1-4, reads ETGVTQSPTHLIKTRGQQVTLRCSSQSGHNTVSWYQQALGQGPQFIFQYYREEENGRGNFPPRFSGLQFPNYSSELNVNALELDDSALYLCASSSSTGSIEKLFFGSGTQLSVL.

This clone was observed a single time. The chain uses TRBV9 and TRBJ1-5; D perhaps matches TRBD1 (6 bases). V was pared by 0 bases and J by 7 bases, with 14 bases between. The CDR3 has 15 amino acids. Germline V CDR1 and CDR2: SGDLS, YYNGEE. The CDR3 nucleotides read TGTGCCAGCAGCGTAGGGGGGGGCGGTGGCCAGCCCCAGCATTTT. This translates into CASSVGGGGGQPQHF.

The gene calls are TRBV11-2 and TRBJ2-7; perhaps TRBD2 as D (6 bases). V lost 5 bases and J lost 4, with 9 bases in between. The CDR3 is 12 residues long. CDR1 and CDR2 from the germline V gene are SGHAT and FQNNGV. The CDR3 sequence: CASSGGLYEQYF. In DNA form, the CDR3 reads TGTGCCAGCAGCGGGGGACTTTACGAGCAGTACTTC.

J is TRBJ2-1 and V is TRBV20-1; TRBD2 might be the D (6 bases). This CDR3 is 15 amino acids long. V gave up 3 bases and J gave up 8 bases, with 20 bases separating them. Germline V gives CDR1 DFQATT, CDR2 SNEGSKA (reference sequence). As DNA, the CDR3 is TGCAGTGCTAGTGGAGGGACTGGTAATGGGGATGAGCAGTTCTTC. Translation: CSASGGTGNGDEQFF.

The chain is built from TRBV6-6 and TRBJ2-7; 8 bases fit TRBD1. The CDR3 covers 17 residues. Trimming took 5 bases from V and 2 from J; bases not matched to a gene: 14. The germline gives CDR1 MNHNY, CDR2 SVGAGI (reference sequence). CDR3 nucleotides: TGTGCCAGCAGTCGAAAATCCCCGGGACAGGATACCTACGAGCAGTACTTC. It is translated as CASSRKSPGQDTYEQYF.

In its sample, this clone was seen once. The V gene is TRBV27, the J gene TRBJ2-1, with D unclear. Germline V CDR1 and CDR2: MNHEY, SMNVEV (reference sequence). CDR3 size: 16 residues. Trimming shortened V by 0 bases and J by 3 bases, and 12 bases separated the two germline ends. The CDR3 nucleotides read TGTGCCAGCAGTTTATCAGGCCCCAACATCTACAATGAGCAGTTCTTC. Its protein product is CASSLSGPNIYNEQFF.

The chain employs TRBV19 and TRBJ1-2, with TRBD1 identical over 7 bases. CDR1 is LNHDA and CDR2 is SQIVND in the germline V gene (reference sequence). The ends lost 4 bases at V and 4 bases at J; junction bases unmatched: 9. The CDR3 sequence is 15 residues long. CDR3 DNA: TGTGCCAGTAGTACCACGGACAGGACCGGCTATGGCTACACCTTC. Its translation: CASSTTDRTGYGYTF.

The table lists this clone with a count of one. The gene calls are TRBV11-2 and TRBJ1-2, with D perhaps matching TRBD1 (5 bases). There are 15 residues in the CDR3. Trimming stripped 1 base from V and 8 bases from J, with 17 bases between. From germline, CDR1 is SGHAT and CDR2 FQNNGV. This chain's CDR3 is CASSLVSGRVGGYTF. In DNA, the CDR3 is TGTGCCAGCAGCTTAGTTTCGGGCAGGGTCGGGGGCTACACCTTC. The complete variable domain, with remaining parts taken from reference TRBV11-2 and TRBJ1-2, reads EAGVAQSPRYKIIEKRQSVAFWCNPISGHATLYWYQQILGQGPKLLIQFQNNGVVDDSQLPKDRFSAERLKGVDSTLKIQPAKLEDSAVYLCASSLVSGRVGGYTFGSGTRLTVV.

The V call is TRBV18, the J call TRBJ1-1; D gene uncertain. With 5 bases removed from V and 1 base from J, the gap between germline ends came to 14 bases. CDR1 is KGHSH and CDR2 is LQKENI in the germline V gene. CDR3 length equals 15 residues. CDR3 in amino acids: CASSSTSHGNTEAFF. CDR3 coding DNA: TGTGCCAGCTCATCGACATCACATGGGAACACTGAAGCTTTCTTT.

V is TRBV5-6 and J is TRBJ2-7; D gene uncertain. The CDR3 has 15 residues. CDR1 and CDR2 (germline): SGHDT, YYEEEE. V lost 0 bases to trimming and J lost 0 bases, with 10 bases between them. The CDR3 spells CASSLGDSSSYEQYF. CDR3 in DNA: TGTGCCAGCAGCTTGGGAGACTCCAGCTCCTACGAGCAGTACTTC.